This record covers a single TCR beta chain. Original data processing: Reference gene primer amplification gave estimated nucleated cell counts. The assay was immunoSEQ multiplex PCR, and TCRdb's table has in-frame clones only and misses some. The V and J calls and the clone size are those of that table, but D and trimming were determined from the DNA. The sample has over 300,000 clones, around 90% seen once. These data belong to a study of blood T cell repertoires in COVID-19. Background on the study: The analysed material was cDNA or gDNA that came from T cells, B-cell-depleted T cells, or PBMCs.

Germline CDR1 reads SGDLS; CDR2 reads YYNGEE. This CDR3 is built from 15 residues. J lost 3 bases, V lost 2 bases, and 5 bases had no gene match. The chain combines TRBV9 with TRBJ2-7, with TRBD2 matching over 10 bases. Sequenced input: peripheral blood. The TCR originated in a man between 18 and 29 years old with active or convalescent COVID-19. The chain's CDR3 is CASSVSPSGSYEQYF. Written as DNA, the CDR3 is TGTGCCAGCAGCGTCAGTCCTAGCGGGAGCTACGAGCAGTACTTC. Full variable domain (outside the CDR3, taken from reference TRBV9 and TRBJ2-7): DSGVTQTPKHLITATGQRVTLRCSPRSGDLSVYWYQQSLDQGLQFLIQYYNGEERAKGNILERFSAQQFPDLHSELNLSSLELGDSALYFCASSVSPSGSYEQYFGPGTRLTVT.